One and the same sample provided the 8 T cell receptor beta chains below, sequenced in a study of Ad26.COV2.S vaccination and SARS-CoV-2 variants. Clones were read by immunoSEQ multiplex PCR, and TCRdb kept only the in-frame ones, dropping some. The table lists hundreds of thousands of clones, roughly 94% of them singletons. Source: peripheral blood, taken after recovery from COVID-19. Receptor source: a human donor who had recovered from COVID-19.

This CDR3 reads CASSQEASGGPSGANVLTF. In DNA form, the CDR3 reads TGCGCCAGCAGCCAAGAAGCTAGCGGGGGACCCTCTGGGGCCAACGTCCTGACTTTC. The chain employs TRBV4-3 and TRBJ2-6; the match to TRBD2 covers 10 bases. The CDR3 has 19 residues. The V and J ends lost 0 bases and 0 bases, in that order; junction bases with no gene match: 5. The germline gives CDR1 LGHNA, CDR2 YSLEER.

The chain links TRBV5-8 to TRBJ1-1; no reliable D call. CDR1 and CDR2 from the germline V gene are SGHTS and YDEGEE. V lost 2 bases to trimming and J lost 1 base, with 15 bases between them. This CDR3 has 16 residues. The CDR3 DNA sequence: TGTGCCAGCAGCTTAGACGGTACGTTGGGGAACACTGAAGCTTTCTTT. Its protein product is CASSLDGTLGNTEAFF.

The rearrangement uses TRBV19 and TRBJ2-2; perhaps D is TRBD1 or TRBD2 (6 bases each). CDR1 and CDR2 from the germline V gene are LNHDA and SQIVND (reference sequence). The CDR3 runs 16 residues. The V gene lost 2 bases and the J gene lost 6 bases, with 16 bases spanning the gap. CDR3 nucleotide sequence: TGTGCCAGTAGTATAATCGGGGGCGCGGGGTCCGGGGAGCTGTTTTTT. Translation: CASSIIGGAGSGELFF.

This chain links TRBV4-1 with TRBJ2-1, with 8 bases matching TRBD1. The CDR3 contains 18 residues. Trimming removed 1 base from V and 12 bases from J; junction bases left unmatched: 20. Germline CDR1 MGHRA, CDR2 YSYEKL. The DNA of the CDR3 is TGCGCCAGCAGCCAAGTCTTCCACCGGGACAGGACCGATACGGGGCAGTTCTTC. Translated, it gives CASSQVFHRDRTDTGQFF.

The chain links TRBV19 to TRBJ1-6; D gene unclear. The CDR3 is 12 amino acids. CDR1 and CDR2 from the germline V gene are LNHDA and SQIVND (reference sequence). Between the trimmed V and J ends, which lost 8 bases and 11 bases, there was a span of 13 bases. CDR3 sequence (DNA): TGTGCCAGTTGCGTCCCGGGTACACCCCTCCACTTT. Amino acid sequence: CASCVPGTPLHF.

This chain uses TRBV29-1 with TRBJ1-2; 7 positions match TRBD1. The CDR3 is 13 amino acids. Germline V CDR1 and CDR2: SQVTM, ANQGSEA. The V gene end was trimmed by 6 bases and the J gene end by 5 bases; junction bases not matched to a gene: 9. The CDR3 region is CSVDRARGYGYTF. In DNA, the CDR3 is TGCAGCGTAGACAGGGCCCGGGGGTATGGCTACACCTTC.

This sequence joins TRBV4-1 and TRBJ1-5; 7 bases align to TRBD1. From germline, CDR1 is MGHRA and CDR2 YSYEKL. Germline trimming cut 0 bases from V and 4 bases from J; bases unmatched to any gene: 6. The CDR3 is 16 amino acids. CDR3 sequence (DNA): TGCGCCAGCAGCCAAGATTTGGGACAGAGGAATCAGCCCCAGCATTTT. Translated: CASSQDLGQRNQPQHF.

In this sample, this clone turned up once. The rearrangement uses TRBV11-2 and TRBJ1-6; 9 bases align to TRBD1. This CDR3 has 14 amino acids. J was trimmed by 9 bases and V by 5 bases; bases with no gene match: 5. The germline CDR1 and CDR2 sequences are SGHAT and FQNNGV. The CDR3 DNA reads TGTGCCAGCAGCCCGGGGACAGGGTTTTCACCCCTCCACTTT. This gives the protein CASSPGTGFSPLHF.